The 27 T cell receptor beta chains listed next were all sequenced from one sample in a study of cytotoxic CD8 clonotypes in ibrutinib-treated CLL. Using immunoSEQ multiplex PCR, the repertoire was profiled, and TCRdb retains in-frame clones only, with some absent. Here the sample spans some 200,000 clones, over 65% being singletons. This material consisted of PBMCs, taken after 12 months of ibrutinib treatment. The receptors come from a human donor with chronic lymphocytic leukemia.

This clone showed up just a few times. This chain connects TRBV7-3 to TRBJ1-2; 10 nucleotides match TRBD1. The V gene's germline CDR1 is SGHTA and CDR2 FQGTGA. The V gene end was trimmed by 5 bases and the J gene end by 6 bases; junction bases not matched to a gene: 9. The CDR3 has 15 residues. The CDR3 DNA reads TGTGCCAGCAGCCCCAGGAGACAGGGGGCCGATGGCTACACCTTC. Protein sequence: CASSPRRQGADGYTF.

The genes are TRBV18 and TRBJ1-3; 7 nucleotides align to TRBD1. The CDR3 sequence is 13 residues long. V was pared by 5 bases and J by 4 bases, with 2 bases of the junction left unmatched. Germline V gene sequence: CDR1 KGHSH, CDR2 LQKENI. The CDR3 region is CASSSGQGNTIYF. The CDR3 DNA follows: TGTGCCAGCTCATCGGGACAGGGAAACACCATATATTTT. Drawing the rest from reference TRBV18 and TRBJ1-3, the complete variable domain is NAGVMQNPRHLVRRRGQEARLRCSPMKGHSHVYWYRQLPEEGLKFMVYLQKENIIDESGMPKERFSAEFPKEGPSILRIQQVVRGDSAAYFCASSSGQGNTIYFGEGSWLTVV.

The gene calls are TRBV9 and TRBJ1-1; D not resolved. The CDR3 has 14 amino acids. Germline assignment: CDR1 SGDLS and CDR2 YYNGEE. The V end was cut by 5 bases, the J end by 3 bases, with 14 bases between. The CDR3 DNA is TGTGCCAGCAGGGATCCCGTAAGGGACACTGAAGCTTTCTTT. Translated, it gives CASRDPVRDTEAFF. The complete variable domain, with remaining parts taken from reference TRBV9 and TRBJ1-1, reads DSGVTQTPKHLITATGQRVTLRCSPRSGDLSVYWYQQSLDQGLQFLIQYYNGEERAKGNILERFSAQQFPDLHSELNLSSLELGDSALYFCASRDPVRDTEAFFGQGTRLTVV.

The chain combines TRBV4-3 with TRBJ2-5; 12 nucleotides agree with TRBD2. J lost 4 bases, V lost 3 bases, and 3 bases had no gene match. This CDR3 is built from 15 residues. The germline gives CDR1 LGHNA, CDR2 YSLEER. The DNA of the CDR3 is TGCGCCAGCAGCCAGGAGGGACTAGCGGGAGAGACCCAGTACTTC. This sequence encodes CASSQEGLAGETQYF.

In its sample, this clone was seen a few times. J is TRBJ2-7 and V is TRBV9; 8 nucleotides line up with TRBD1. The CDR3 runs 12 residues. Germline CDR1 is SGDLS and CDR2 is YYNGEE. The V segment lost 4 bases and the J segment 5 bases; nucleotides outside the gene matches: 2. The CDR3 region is CASSPGQDEQYF. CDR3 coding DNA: TGTGCCAGCAGCCCGGGACAGGACGAGCAGTACTTC.

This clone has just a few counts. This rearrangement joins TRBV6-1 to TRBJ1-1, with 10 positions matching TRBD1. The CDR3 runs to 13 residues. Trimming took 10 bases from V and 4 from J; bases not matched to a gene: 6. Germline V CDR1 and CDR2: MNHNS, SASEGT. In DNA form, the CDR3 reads TGTGCCACCGGGACAGGGGACGGCACTGAAGCTTTCTTT. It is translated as CATGTGDGTEAFF.

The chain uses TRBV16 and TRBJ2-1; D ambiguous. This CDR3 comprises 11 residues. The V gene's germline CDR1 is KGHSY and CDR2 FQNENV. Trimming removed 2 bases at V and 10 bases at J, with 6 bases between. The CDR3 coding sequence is TGTGCCAGCAGCCAAAGGGCAGAGCAGTTCTTC. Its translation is CASSQRAEQFF.

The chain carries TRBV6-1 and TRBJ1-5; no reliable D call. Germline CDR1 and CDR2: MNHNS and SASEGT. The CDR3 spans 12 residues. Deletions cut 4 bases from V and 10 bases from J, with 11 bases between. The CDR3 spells CASSGVRGPQHF. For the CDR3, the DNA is TGTGCCAGCAGTGGTGTGCGAGGACCCCAGCATTTT.

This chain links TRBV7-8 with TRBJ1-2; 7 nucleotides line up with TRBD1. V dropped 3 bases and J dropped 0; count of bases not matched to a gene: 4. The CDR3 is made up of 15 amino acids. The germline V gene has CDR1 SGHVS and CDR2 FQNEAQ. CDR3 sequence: CASSFRDRTNYGYTF. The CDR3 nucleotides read TGTGCCAGCAGCTTCCGGGACAGAACTAACTATGGCTACACCTTC. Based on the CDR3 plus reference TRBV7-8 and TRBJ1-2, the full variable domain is GAGVSQSPRYKVAKRGQDVALRCDPISGHVSLFWYQQALGQGPEFLTYFQNEAQLDKSGLPSDRFFAERPEGSVSTLKIQRTQQEDSAVYLCASSFRDRTNYGYTFGSGTRLTVV.

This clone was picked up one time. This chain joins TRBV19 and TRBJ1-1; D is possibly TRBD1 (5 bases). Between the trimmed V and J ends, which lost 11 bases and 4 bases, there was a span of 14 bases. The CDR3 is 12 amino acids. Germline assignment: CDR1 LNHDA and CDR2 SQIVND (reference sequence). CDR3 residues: CASHLGGTEAFF. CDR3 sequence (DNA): TGTGCCTCACACCTGGGGGGCACTGAAGCTTTCTTT.

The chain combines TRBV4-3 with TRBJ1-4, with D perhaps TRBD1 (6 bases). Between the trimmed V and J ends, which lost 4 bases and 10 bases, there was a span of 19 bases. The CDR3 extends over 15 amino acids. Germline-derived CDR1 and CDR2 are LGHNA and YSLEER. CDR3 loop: CASSLMTVGGGKLFF. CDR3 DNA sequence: TGCGCCAGCAGCCTGATGACTGTGGGGGGCGGAAAACTGTTTTTT.

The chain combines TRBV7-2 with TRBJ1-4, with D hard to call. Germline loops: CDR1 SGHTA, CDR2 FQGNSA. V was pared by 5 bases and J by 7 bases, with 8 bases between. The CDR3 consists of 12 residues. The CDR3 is CASSPTTEKLFF. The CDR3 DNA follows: TGTGCCAGCAGCCCGACGACTGAAAAACTGTTTTTT.

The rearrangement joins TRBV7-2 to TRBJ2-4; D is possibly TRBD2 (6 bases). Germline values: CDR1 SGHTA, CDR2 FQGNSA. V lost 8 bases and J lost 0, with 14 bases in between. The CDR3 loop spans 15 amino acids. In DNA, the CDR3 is TGTGCCAGCGGACGGTCGGGAGTAGCCAAAAACATTCAGTACTTC. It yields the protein CASGRSGVAKNIQYF.

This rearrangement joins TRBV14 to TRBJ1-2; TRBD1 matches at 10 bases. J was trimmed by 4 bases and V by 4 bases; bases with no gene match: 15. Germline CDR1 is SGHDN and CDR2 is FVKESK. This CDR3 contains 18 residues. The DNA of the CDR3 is TGTGCCAGCAGCCTAGCCGGGACAGGGGTATATTGGTCCTATGGCTACACCTTC. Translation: CASSLAGTGVYWSYGYTF.

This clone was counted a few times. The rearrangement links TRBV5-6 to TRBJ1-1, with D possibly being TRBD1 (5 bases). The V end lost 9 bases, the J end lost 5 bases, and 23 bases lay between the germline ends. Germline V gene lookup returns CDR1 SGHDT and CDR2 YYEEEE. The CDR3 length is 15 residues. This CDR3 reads CAIQNLGLGRTEAFF. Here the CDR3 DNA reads TGTGCCATCCAAAATTTGGGGCTGGGACGGACTGAAGCTTTCTTT.

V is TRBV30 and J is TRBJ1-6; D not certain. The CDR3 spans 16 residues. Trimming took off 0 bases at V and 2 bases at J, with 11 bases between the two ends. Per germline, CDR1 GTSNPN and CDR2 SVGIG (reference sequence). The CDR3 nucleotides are TGTGCCTGGAGTGTACCTGGGAGCGCCTATAATTCACCCCTCCACTTT. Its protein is CAWSVPGSAYNSPLHF.

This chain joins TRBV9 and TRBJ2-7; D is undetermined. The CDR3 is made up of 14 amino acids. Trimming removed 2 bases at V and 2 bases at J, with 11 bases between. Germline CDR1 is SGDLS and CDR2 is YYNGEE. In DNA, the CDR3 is TGTGCCAGCAGCGTCGAACAGCCCCCCTACGAGCAGTACTTC. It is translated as CASSVEQPPYEQYF.

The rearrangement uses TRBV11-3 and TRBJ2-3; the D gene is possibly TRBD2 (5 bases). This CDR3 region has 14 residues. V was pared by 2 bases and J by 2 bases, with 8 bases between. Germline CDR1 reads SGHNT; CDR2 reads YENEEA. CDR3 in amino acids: CASSLIATTDTQYF. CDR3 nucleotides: TGTGCCAGCAGCTTAATAGCGACCACAGATACGCAGTATTTT. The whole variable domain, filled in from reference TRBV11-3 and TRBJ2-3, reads EAGVVQSPRYKIIEKKQPVAFWCNPISGHNTLYWYLQNLGQGPELLIRYENEEAVDDSQLPKDRFSAERLKGVDSTLKIQPAELGDSAVYLCASSLIATTDTQYFGPGTRLTVL.

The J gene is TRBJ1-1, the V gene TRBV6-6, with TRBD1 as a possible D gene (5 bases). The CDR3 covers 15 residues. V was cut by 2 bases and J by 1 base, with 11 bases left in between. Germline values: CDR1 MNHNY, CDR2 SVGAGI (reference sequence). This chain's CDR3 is CASSYRGRENTEAFF. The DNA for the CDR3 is TGTGCCAGCAGTTACCGAGGCAGGGAGAACACTGAAGCTTTCTTT.

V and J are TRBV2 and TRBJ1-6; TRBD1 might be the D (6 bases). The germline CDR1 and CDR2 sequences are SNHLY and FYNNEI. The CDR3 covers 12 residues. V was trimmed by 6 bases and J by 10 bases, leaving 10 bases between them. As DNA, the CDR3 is TGTGCCAGCAGGGCAGGGGAATCACCCCTCCACTTT. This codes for CASRAGESPLHF.

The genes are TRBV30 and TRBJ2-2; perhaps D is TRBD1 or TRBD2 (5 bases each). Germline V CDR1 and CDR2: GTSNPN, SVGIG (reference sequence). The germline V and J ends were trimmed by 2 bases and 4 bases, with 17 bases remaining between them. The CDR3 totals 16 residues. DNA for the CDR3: TGTGCCTGGAGTATTTTGGTGGCAGGGACCACCGGGGAGCTGTTTTTT. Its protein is CAWSILVAGTTGELFF. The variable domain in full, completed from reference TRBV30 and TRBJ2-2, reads SQTIHQWPATLVQPVGSPLSLECTVEGTSNPNLYWYRQAAGRGLQLLFYSVGIGQISSEVPQNLSASRPQDRQFILSSKKLLLSDSGFYLCAWSILVAGTTGELFFGEGSRLTVL.

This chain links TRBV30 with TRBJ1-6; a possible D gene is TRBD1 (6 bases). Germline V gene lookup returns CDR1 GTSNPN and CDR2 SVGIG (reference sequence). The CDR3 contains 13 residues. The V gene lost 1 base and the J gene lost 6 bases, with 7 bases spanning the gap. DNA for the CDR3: TGTGCCTGGAGTGGACAGGCTAATTCACCCCTCCACTTT. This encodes CAWSGQANSPLHF.

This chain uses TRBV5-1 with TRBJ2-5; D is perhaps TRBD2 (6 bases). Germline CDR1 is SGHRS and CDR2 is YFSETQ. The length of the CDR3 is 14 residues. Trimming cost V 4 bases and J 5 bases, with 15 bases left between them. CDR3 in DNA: TGCGCCAGCAGCCACCCGGGAGAAGAGGAGACCCAGTACTTC. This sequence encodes CASSHPGEEETQYF. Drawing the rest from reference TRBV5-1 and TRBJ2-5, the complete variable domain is KAGVTQTPRYLIKTRGQQVTLSCSPISGHRSVSWYQQTPGQGLQFLFEYFSETQRNKGNFPGRFSGRQFSNSRSEMNVSTLELGDSALYLCASSHPGEEETQYFGPGTRLLVL.

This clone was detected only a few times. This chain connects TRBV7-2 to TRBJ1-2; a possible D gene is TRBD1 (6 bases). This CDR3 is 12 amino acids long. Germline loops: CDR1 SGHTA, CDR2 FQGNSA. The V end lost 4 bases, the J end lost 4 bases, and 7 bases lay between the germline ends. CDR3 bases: TGTGCCAGCAGCTCCAGGGGCTATGGCTACACCTTC. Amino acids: CASSSRGYGYTF.

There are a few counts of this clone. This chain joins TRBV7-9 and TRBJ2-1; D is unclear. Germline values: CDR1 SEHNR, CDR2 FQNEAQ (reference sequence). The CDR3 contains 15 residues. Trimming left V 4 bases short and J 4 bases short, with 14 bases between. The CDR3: CASSSPLAVYNEQFF. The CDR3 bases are TGTGCCAGCAGCTCCCCTTTGGCGGTATACAATGAGCAGTTCTTC.

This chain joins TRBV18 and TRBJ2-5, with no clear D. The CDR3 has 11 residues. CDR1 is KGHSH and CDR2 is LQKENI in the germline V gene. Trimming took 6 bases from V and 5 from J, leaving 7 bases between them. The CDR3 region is CASSPDETQYF. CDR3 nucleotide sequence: TGTGCCAGCTCCCCAGATGAGACCCAGTACTTC. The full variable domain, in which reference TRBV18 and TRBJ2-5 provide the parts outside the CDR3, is NAGVMQNPRHLVRRRGQEARLRCSPMKGHSHVYWYRQLPEEGLKFMVYLQKENIIDESGMPKERFSAEFPKEGPSILRIQQVVRGDSAAYFCASSPDETQYFGPGTRLLVL.

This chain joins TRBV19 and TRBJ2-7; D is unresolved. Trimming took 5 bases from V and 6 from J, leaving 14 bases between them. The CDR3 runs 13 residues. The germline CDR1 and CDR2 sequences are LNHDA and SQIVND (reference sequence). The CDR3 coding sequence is TGTGCCAGTAGTCCCTCAGTCGTCGCCGAGCAGTACTTC. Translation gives CASSPSVVAEQYF.